Detailed here is one T cell receptor beta chain. This sample is drawn from a study of blood T cell repertoires in COVID-19. For the study at large: Whether acute or convalescent, the COVID-19 samples came from the United States, Italy and Spain.

The table came from immunoSEQ multiplex PCR; TCRdb's copy has only in-frame clones and leaves some out. This sample has 95,000 or so clones; approximately 80% occur once, and the top ten carry more than 20%. Trimming removed 6 bases at V and 5 bases at J, with 16 bases between. Germline CDR1 MNHEY, CDR2 SVGAGI. The CDR3 runs 14 residues. The chain combines TRBV6-5 with TRBJ1-1; the D gene is possibly TRBD1 (6 bases). This clonotype was sampled from a human donor in a cohort sampled during active COVID-19. Sequencing was carried out using peripheral blood. CDR3 loop: CASSYRVEGTEAFF. DNA for the CDR3: TGTGCCAGCAGCTACAGGGTGGAGGGGACTGAAGCTTTCTTT.